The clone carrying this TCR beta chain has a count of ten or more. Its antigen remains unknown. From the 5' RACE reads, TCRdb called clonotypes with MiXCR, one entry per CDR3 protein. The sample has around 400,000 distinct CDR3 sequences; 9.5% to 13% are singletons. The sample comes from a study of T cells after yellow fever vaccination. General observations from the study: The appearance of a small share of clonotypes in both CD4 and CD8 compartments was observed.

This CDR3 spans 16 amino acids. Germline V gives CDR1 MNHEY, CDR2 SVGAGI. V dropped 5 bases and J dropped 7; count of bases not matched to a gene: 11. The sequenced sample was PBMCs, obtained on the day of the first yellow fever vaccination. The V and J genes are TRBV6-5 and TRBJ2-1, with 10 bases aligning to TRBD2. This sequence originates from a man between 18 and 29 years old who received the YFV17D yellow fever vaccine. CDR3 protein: CASSSGGGMFVNEQFF. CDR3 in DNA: TGTGCCAGCAGTAGCGGGGGGGGTATGTTTGTAAATGAGCAGTTCTTC.